This entry features one TCR beta chain sequence. Its antigen is unknown. This sample's time point: baseline pretreatment blood. Treatment denoted: 15 Gy SBRT to primary tumor, nephrectomy 4 weeks later. Serial blood draws occurred at baseline and 2 and 4 weeks post-SBRT. The tumor was a clear cell renal cell carcinoma. The sample comes from a study of radiation and T cells in renal cell carcinoma. Looked up from germline, CDR1 is MNHNY and CDR2 is SVGAGI (reference sequence). The ends were cut back, 5 bases at V and 0 bases at J, with 14 bases in the middle. This CDR3 spans 16 amino acids. Some clones are missing from TCRdb's copy, which holds only in-frame ones; the method was immunoSEQ multiplex PCR. The data contain around 140,000 clones, about 88% of them singletons. Study-wide results and caveats: Baseline intratumoral clonotype presence is unknown without pretreatment biopsies. In blood, top tumor clones expanded by 2 weeks, shrinking by 4.

The sequences come from blood, collected from a patient whose treatment included radiotherapy and nephrectomy. This sequence was found in a woman in her sixties or seventies with renal cell carcinoma. The rearrangement joins TRBV6-6 to TRBJ1-3; a weak D match, TRBD1 (6 bases). DNA of the CDR3: TGTGCCAGCAGTAAGGACAGACCTCCCTCTGGAAACACCATATATTTT. Amino acid sequence: CASSKDRPPSGNTIYF.